Below, 29 T cell receptor beta chains from the same sample are listed, as sequenced in a study of HIV-infected patients and healthy controls. Approximately 510 ng RNA was reverse transcribed with alpha and beta constant-region primers. Separate chain-specific third strand synthesis with multiplexing indices produced the alpha and beta libraries. Using its own MiXCR run on the 5' RACE reads, TCRdb lists one record per CDR3 protein. The sample contains fewer than 9,500 distinct CDR3 sequences, about a tenth of which appear only once. Whole blood was used without fractionation, so all unsorted peripheral T cells were included. Sequencing used blood, obtained before antiretroviral therapy. Receptor source: an adult with HIV infection.

The sample holds many counts of this clonotype. The chain couples TRBV18 to TRBJ1-1; 11 bases map to TRBD1. Germline loops: CDR1 KGHSH, CDR2 LQKENI. The junction had 0 bases not matched to a gene; V was cut back by 6 bases and J by 3 bases. This CDR3 contains 13 residues. CDR3 sequence: CASSGQGDTEAFF. CDR3 coding DNA: TGTGCCAGCTCGGGACAGGGGGACACTGAAGCTTTCTTT.

This clonotype was counted between two and nine times. The gene calls are TRBV18 and TRBJ2-5, with D unresolved. Trimming removed 1 base at V and 3 bases at J, with 0 bases between. The germline gives CDR1 KGHSH, CDR2 LQKENI. The CDR3 runs 11 residues. The DNA of the CDR3 is TGTGCCAGCTCACCACAAGAGACCCAGTACTTC. This translates into CASSPQETQYF.

This clonotype was counted between two and nine times. The V call is TRBV6-2 or TRBV6-3, the J call TRBJ2-4; D ambiguous. Germline lookup yields CDR1 MNHEY and CDR2 SVGEGT. CDR3 size: 15 residues. V was trimmed by 11 bases and J by 4 bases, leaving 21 bases between them. The CDR3 loop reads CAHSFSPAAKNIQYF. Written as DNA, the CDR3 is TGTGCCCACTCATTCTCGCCGGCCGCGAAAAACATTCAGTACTTC.

This clonotype was observed many times. The rearrangement links TRBV6-6 to TRBJ2-7; D is perhaps TRBD1 or TRBD2 (5 bases each). V shed 6 bases and J shed 3 bases, with 9 bases lying between them. The length of the CDR3 is 12 residues. Germline assignment: CDR1 MNHNY and CDR2 SVGAGI (reference sequence). The DNA for the CDR3 is TGTGCCAGCAGCAAGGGACGCTACGAGCAGTACTTC. Encoded protein: CASSKGRYEQYF.

The V and J genes are TRBV9 and TRBJ2-3, with no clear D. Trimming removed 4 bases at V and 1 base at J, with 19 bases between. Looked up from germline, CDR1 is SGDLS and CDR2 is YYNGEE. This CDR3 is 17 amino acids long. DNA for the CDR3: TGTGCCAGCAGCCCAGTAGGTAGGGCCGTCCGCACAGATACGCAGTATTTT. Protein sequence: CASSPVGRAVRTDTQYF.

This clonotype appeared many times. The CDR3 is CASSPLGTLLRELFF. In nucleotides, the CDR3 is TGTGCCAGCAGCCCCCTTGGGACCCTGCTAAGGGAGCTGTTTTTT. The chain carries TRBV11-2 and TRBJ2-2; D is possibly TRBD1 or TRBD2 (5 bases each). Trimming removed 5 bases at V and 9 bases at J, with 19 bases between. The CDR3 covers 15 residues. Looked up from germline, CDR1 is SGHAT and CDR2 is FQNNGV. Based on the CDR3 plus reference TRBV11-2 and TRBJ2-2, the full variable domain is EAGVAQSPRYKIIEKRQSVAFWCNPISGHATLYWYQQILGQGPKLLIQFQNNGVVDDSQLPKDRFSAERLKGVDSTLKIQPAKLEDSAVYLCASSPLGTLLRELFFGEGSRLTVL.

The table lists this clonotype with a few counts. The chain employs TRBV28 and TRBJ1-1; no definite D call. Trimming left V 2 bases short and J 1 base short, with 14 bases between. This CDR3 is built from 16 residues. From germline, CDR1 is MDHEN and CDR2 SYDVKM. CDR3 loop: CASSLDPVGANTEAFF. CDR3 bases: TGTGCCAGCAGTTTAGACCCCGTGGGAGCGAACACTGAAGCTTTCTTT.

By sample share, this clonotype is medium-sized. The chain joins TRBV28 to TRBJ2-3; D perhaps matches TRBD2 (6 bases). CDR3 length equals 14 residues. Trimming pared 2 bases from V and 0 bases from J, leaving 6 bases between. Per germline, CDR1 MDHEN and CDR2 SYDVKM. The CDR3 DNA reads TGTGCCAGCAGTTTAGGAGGGAGCACAGATACGCAGTATTTT. It specifies CASSLGGSTDTQYF.

In this sample, this clonotype turned up a few times. This sequence joins TRBV6-6 and TRBJ2-1; possible D gene TRBD1, 5 bases. The V gene's germline CDR1 is MNHNY and CDR2 SVGAGI (reference sequence). This CDR3 has 16 amino acids. Trimming cost V 0 bases and J 6 bases, with 15 bases left between them. The CDR3 spells CASSYSQGGRTNEQFF. CDR3 nucleotide sequence: TGTGCCAGCAGTTACTCGCAGGGTGGGCGCACCAATGAGCAGTTCTTC.

This clonotype was seen at least ten times. This chain joins TRBV6-6 and TRBJ2-7, with a possible D match to TRBD2 (7 bases). The V and J ends lost 1 base and 4 bases respectively, with 11 bases between them. The CDR3 loop spans 14 amino acids. Germline loops: CDR1 MNHNY, CDR2 SVGAGI (reference sequence). The CDR3 reads CASSYLGGAYEQYF. CDR3 DNA sequence: TGTGCCAGCAGTTACTTGGGGGGGGCATACGAGCAGTACTTC.

Judged by abundance, this clonotype is medium-sized. The V gene is TRBV20-1, the J gene TRBJ2-1, with unresolved D. The CDR3 runs to 15 residues. Germline V gene data show CDR1 as DFQATT and CDR2 as SNEGSKA (reference sequence). The V gene lost 5 bases and the J gene lost 0 bases, with 14 bases spanning the gap. CDR3 sequence reads: CSAPRAPSSYNEQFF. CDR3 coding DNA: TGCAGTGCTCCCCGGGCTCCATCCTCCTACAATGAGCAGTTCTTC.

This clonotype rates as medium-sized. CDR3 sequence (DNA): TGTGCCAGCAGTCTGTCTTCCTGGGGGGATCAGCCCCAGCATTTT. It specifies CASSLSSWGDQPQHF. The chain couples TRBV28 to TRBJ1-5; perhaps TRBD1 as D (5 bases). The CDR3 loop spans 15 amino acids. The ends were cut back, 5 bases at V and 5 bases at J, with 16 bases in the middle. CDR1 is MDHEN and CDR2 is SYDVKM in the germline V gene.

This rearrangement joins TRBV10-3 to TRBJ1-2; tentative D call: TRBD1 (5 bases). V was shortened by 2 bases and J by 8 bases, with 15 bases between the two germline ends. The germline V gene encodes CDR1 ENHRY and CDR2 SYGVKD. CDR3 length equals 14 residues. The CDR3 reads CAISEQGKIEGYTF. The CDR3 bases are TGTGCCATCAGTGAGCAGGGAAAGATTGAGGGCTACACCTTC.

In this sample, this clonotype turned up many times. The chain uses TRBV18 and TRBJ2-4; tentative D call: TRBD2 (5 bases). Germline V lookup: CDR1 KGHSH, CDR2 LQKENI. This CDR3 is built from 14 residues. V dropped 2 bases and J dropped 3 bases, with 8 bases sitting between them. The CDR3 sequence: CASSPEGVKNIQYF. The DNA for the CDR3 is TGTGCCAGCTCACCAGAGGGTGTCAAAAACATTCAGTACTTC.

In its sample, this clonotype was seen many times. The chain uses TRBV27 and TRBJ1-6, with TRBD1 as a possible D gene (5 bases). The CDR3 is made up of 17 amino acids. Per the germline V gene, CDR1 is MNHEY and CDR2 is SMNVEV (reference sequence). Trimming removed 4 bases at V and 0 bases at J, with 13 bases between. CDR3 loop: CASSWLGGSSYNSPLHF. DNA of the CDR3: TGTGCCAGCAGTTGGTTGGGGGGAAGCTCCTATAATTCACCCCTCCACTTT.

By sample fraction, this clonotype is medium-sized. V and J are TRBV27 and TRBJ2-5; 9 bases map to TRBD2. The CDR3 is 15 residues long. Trimming took 0 bases from V and 5 from J; bases not matched to a gene: 4. CDR1 is MNHEY and CDR2 is SMNVEV in the germline V gene (reference sequence). The CDR3 sequence: CASSLSIAGDETQYF. CDR3 bases: TGTGCCAGCAGTTTATCGATAGCGGGGGACGAGACCCAGTACTTC.

This clonotype qualifies as medium-sized (0.01 to 0.1%). The chain carries TRBV5-1 and TRBJ1-1; no clear D. V dropped 0 bases and J dropped 1 base, with 7 bases sitting between them. Germline CDR1 reads SGHRS; CDR2 reads YFSETQ. CDR3 length equals 14 residues. CDR3 sequence reads: CASSLGGGNTEAFF. The CDR3 region has the DNA TGCGCCAGCAGCTTGGGCGGAGGGAACACTGAAGCTTTCTTT.

The table lists this clonotype with many counts. V usage is TRBV7-2 and J usage is TRBJ1-5, with no clear D. The CDR3 has 12 residues. V lost 6 bases, J lost 5 bases, and 8 bases lay in between. Germline V gene data show CDR1 as SGHTA and CDR2 as FQGNSA. The CDR3: CASRAADQPQHF. The CDR3 bases are TGTGCCAGCAGGGCAGCAGATCAGCCCCAGCATTTT.

This clonotype showed up many times. The CDR3 DNA is TGTGCCAGCAGTCAAGGACTAGCGGGGGGGCAGTATTTT. It encodes CASSQGLAGGQYF. This sequence joins TRBV6-2 or TRBV6-3 and TRBJ2-3; TRBD2 agrees at 14 bases. CDR1 and CDR2 (germline): MNHEY, SVGEGT. The J segment lost 11 bases and the V segment lost 5 bases, leaving 3 bases of the junction unmatched. This CDR3 has 13 amino acids.

By share, this clonotype ranks as medium-sized. V and J are TRBV7-2 and TRBJ2-3; possible D gene TRBD2, 7 bases. This CDR3 spans 16 amino acids. CDR1 is SGHTA and CDR2 is FQGNSA in the germline V gene. Trimming removed 4 bases from V and 6 bases from J, with 20 bases in between. The DNA of the CDR3 is TGTGCCAGCAGCTCATCCCCCTGGGGGGGGGCTGATACGCAGTATTTT. It specifies CASSSSPWGGADTQYF.

This clonotype was detected ten times or more. CDR3 region: CASSQDSARALFTQYF. The CDR3 DNA follows: TGCGCCAGCAGCCAAGATTCGGCAAGGGCACTCTTTACGCAGTATTTT. V and J are TRBV4-1 and TRBJ2-3; no reliable D call. V lost 0 bases and J 8 bases, leaving 18 bases between the germline ends. The CDR3 is 16 residues long. The germline CDR1 and CDR2 sequences are MGHRA and YSYEKL.

This clonotype occurred a few times. The CDR3 sequence is CASMGRADTQYF. CDR3 DNA: TGTGCCAGCATGGGACGGGCAGATACGCAGTATTTT. The rearrangement joins TRBV11-1 to TRBJ2-3; the D gene could be TRBD1 or TRBD2 (5 bases each). This CDR3 is built from 12 residues. CDR1 is SGHAT, CDR2 FQDESV, per germline (reference sequence). Deletions cut 7 bases from V and 4 bases from J, with 9 bases between.

This rearrangement joins TRBV6-1 to TRBJ2-3; 9 bases map to TRBD1. V was clipped by 5 bases and J by 1 base; unmatched bases: 4. CDR3 length equals 15 residues. Germline CDR1 MNHNS, CDR2 SASEGT. CDR3 bases: TGTGCCAGCAGTCCCGACAGGGGGGGCACAGATACGCAGTATTTT. Protein sequence: CASSPDRGGTDTQYF.

The chain uses TRBV7-9 and TRBJ1-1; D remains ambiguous. The CDR3 is made up of 11 amino acids. CDR1 is SEHNR and CDR2 is FQNEAQ in the germline V gene (reference sequence). V dropped 3 bases and J dropped 11 bases, with 10 bases sitting between them. The CDR3 DNA follows: TGTGCCAGCAGCTTGACAAGTAGCGCTTTCTTT. Its protein product is CASSLTSSAFF.

This chain connects TRBV6-2 or TRBV6-3 to TRBJ2-7; D unclear. The V gene's germline CDR1 is MNHEY and CDR2 SVGEGT. Trimming took off 5 bases at V and 4 bases at J, with 18 bases between the two ends. The length of the CDR3 is 15 residues. The CDR3 nucleotides are TGTGCCAGCAGTCACCTAATGCCTATGGGATACGAGCAGTACTTC. This encodes CASSHLMPMGYEQYF.

This chain links TRBV6-2 or TRBV6-3 with TRBJ2-1, with a possible D match to TRBD1 (7 bases). This CDR3 comprises 15 residues. V dropped 2 bases and J dropped 9 bases, with 17 bases sitting between them. CDR1 is MNHEY, CDR2 SVGEGT, per germline. The DNA for the CDR3 is TGTGCCAGCAGTTACGCAGGGGGAGGCTGGAGTGAGCAGTTCTTC. Translation gives CASSYAGGGWSEQFF.

This clonotype was seen repeatedly, ten times or more. The CDR3 protein is CASSLDVASYEQYF. Written as DNA, the CDR3 is TGTGCCAGCAGCTTAGACGTGGCCTCCTACGAGCAGTACTTC. The J gene is TRBJ2-7, the V gene TRBV7-2; D uncertain. The length of the CDR3 is 14 residues. Trimming removed 1 base at V and 0 bases at J, with 7 bases between. The V gene's germline CDR1 is SGHTA and CDR2 FQGNSA.

At least ten counts were recorded for this clonotype. CDR3: CSGSLGKSSWGNSYEQYF. DNA for the CDR3: TGCAGTGGTTCTCTCGGGAAAAGTTCGTGGGGGAACTCCTACGAGCAGTACTTC. The J gene is TRBJ2-7, the V gene TRBV20-1, with D perhaps TRBD1 or TRBD2 (5 bases each). Trimming pared 7 bases from V and 0 bases from J, leaving 28 bases between. Per the germline V gene, CDR1 is DFQATT and CDR2 is SNEGSKA (reference sequence). This CDR3 comprises 18 residues.

This clonotype is medium-sized (0.01 to 0.1%) in the sample. The chain uses TRBV11-3 and TRBJ2-1; 11 bases align to TRBD2. The CDR3 contains 15 residues. The J segment lost 8 bases and the V segment lost 5 bases, leaving 8 bases of the junction unmatched. In germline, CDR1 is SGHNT, CDR2 YENEEA. DNA of the CDR3: TGTGCCAGCAGCGGACTTAGCGGGAGGGCCGATGAGCAGTTCTTC. It specifies CASSGLSGRADEQFF.